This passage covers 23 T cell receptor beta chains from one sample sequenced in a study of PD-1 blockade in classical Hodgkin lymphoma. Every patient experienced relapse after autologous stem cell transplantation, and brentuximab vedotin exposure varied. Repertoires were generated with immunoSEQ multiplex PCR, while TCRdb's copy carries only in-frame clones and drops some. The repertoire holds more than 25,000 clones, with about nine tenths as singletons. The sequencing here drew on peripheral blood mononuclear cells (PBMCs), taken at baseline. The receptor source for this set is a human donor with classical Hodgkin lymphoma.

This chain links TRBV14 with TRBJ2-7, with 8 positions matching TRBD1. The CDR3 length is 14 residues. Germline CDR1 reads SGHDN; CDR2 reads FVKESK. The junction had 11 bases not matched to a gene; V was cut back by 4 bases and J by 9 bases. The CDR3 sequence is CASSLFGTGFLQYF. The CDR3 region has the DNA TGTGCCAGCAGCCTTTTTGGGACAGGATTCTTGCAGTACTTC.

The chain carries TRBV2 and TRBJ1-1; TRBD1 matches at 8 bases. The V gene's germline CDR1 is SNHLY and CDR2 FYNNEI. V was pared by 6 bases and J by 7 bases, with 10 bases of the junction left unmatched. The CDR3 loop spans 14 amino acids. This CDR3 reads CASSDRTGSGEAFF. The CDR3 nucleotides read TGTGCCAGCAGCGACCGGACAGGGAGCGGTGAAGCTTTCTTT.

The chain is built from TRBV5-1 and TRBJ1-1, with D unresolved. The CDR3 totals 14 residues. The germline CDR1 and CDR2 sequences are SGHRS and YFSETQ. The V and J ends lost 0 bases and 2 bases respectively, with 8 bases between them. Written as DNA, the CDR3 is TGCGCCAGCAGCTTGGTCGGGAAAAACACTGAAGCTTTCTTT. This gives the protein CASSLVGKNTEAFF.

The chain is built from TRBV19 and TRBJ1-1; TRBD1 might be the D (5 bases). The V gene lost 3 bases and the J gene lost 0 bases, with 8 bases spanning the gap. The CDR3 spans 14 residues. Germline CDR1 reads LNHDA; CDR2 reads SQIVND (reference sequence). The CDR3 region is CASSIDSMNTEAFF. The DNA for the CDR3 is TGTGCCAGTAGTATCGACAGTATGAACACTGAAGCTTTCTTT. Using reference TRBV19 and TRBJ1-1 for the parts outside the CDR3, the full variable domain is DGGITQSPKYLFRKEGQNVTLSCEQNLNHDAMYWYRQDPGQGLRLIYYSQIVNDFQKGDIAEGYSVSREKKESFPLTVTSAQKNPTAFYLCASSIDSMNTEAFFGQGTRLTVV.

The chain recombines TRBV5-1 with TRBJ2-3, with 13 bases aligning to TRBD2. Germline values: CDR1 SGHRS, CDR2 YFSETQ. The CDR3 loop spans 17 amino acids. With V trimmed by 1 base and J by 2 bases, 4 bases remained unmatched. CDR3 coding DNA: TGCGCCAGCAGCTTGAGACTAGCGGGGGGACCCACAGATACGCAGTATTTT. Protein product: CASSLRLAGGPTDTQYF.

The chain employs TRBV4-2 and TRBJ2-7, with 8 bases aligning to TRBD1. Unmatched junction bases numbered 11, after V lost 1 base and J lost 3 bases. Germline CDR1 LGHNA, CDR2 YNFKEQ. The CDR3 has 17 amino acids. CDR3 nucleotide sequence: TGTGCCAGCAGCCAAGTGGGACAGGACAGGCCATTCTACGAGCAGTACTTC. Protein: CASSQVGQDRPFYEQYF.

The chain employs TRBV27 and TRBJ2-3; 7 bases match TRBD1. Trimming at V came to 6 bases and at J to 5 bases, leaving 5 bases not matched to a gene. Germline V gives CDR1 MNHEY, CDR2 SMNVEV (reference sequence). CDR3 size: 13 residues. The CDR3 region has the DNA TGTGCCAGCAGACGGACAGGCGGAGATACGCAGTATTTT. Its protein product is CASRRTGGDTQYF.

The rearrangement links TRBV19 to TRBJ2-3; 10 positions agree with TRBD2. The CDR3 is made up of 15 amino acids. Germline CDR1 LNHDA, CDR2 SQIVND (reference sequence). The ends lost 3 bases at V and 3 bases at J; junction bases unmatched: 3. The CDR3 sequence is CASSIWTSGTDTQYF. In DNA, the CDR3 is TGTGCCAGTAGTATCTGGACTAGCGGTACAGATACGCAGTATTTT.

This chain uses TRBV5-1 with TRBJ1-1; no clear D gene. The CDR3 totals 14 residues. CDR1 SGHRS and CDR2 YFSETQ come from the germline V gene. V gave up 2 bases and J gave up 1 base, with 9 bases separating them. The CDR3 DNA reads TGCGCCAGCAGCTTTATGGCGGAGAACACTGAAGCTTTCTTT. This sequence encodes CASSFMAENTEAFF.

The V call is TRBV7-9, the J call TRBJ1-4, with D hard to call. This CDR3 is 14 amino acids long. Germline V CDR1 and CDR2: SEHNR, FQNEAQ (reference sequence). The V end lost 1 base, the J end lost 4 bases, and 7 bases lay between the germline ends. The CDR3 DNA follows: TGTGCCAGCAGCTTAGGAGGAAATAATGAAAAACTGTTTTTT. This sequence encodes CASSLGGNNEKLFF.

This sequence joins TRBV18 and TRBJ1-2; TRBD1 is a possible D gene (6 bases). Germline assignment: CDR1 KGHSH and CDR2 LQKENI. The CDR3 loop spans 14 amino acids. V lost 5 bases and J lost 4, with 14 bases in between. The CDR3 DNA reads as TGTGCCAGCTCAACAACGGGGGCAGGCTATGGCTACACCTTC. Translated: CASSTTGAGYGYTF.

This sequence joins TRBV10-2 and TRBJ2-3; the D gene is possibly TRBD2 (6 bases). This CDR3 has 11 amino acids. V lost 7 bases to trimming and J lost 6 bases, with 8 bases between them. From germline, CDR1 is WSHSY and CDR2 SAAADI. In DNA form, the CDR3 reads TGCGCCAGCACGAGCGGGGATACGCAGTATTTT. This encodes CASTSGDTQYF.

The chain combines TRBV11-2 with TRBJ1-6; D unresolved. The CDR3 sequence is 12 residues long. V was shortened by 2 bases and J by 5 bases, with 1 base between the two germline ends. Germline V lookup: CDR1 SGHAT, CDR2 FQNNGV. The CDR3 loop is CASSLHNSPLHF. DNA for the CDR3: TGTGCCAGCAGCTTACATAATTCACCCCTCCACTTT.

The CDR3 DNA follows: TGCGCCAGCAGCTTGGATGGCTCTGGAAACACCATATATTTT. Amino acids: CASSLDGSGNTIYF. The genes are TRBV5-1 and TRBJ1-3; D not resolved. From germline, CDR1 is SGHRS and CDR2 YFSETQ. The V end was cut by 0 bases, the J end by 0 bases, with 4 bases between. This CDR3 has 14 amino acids.

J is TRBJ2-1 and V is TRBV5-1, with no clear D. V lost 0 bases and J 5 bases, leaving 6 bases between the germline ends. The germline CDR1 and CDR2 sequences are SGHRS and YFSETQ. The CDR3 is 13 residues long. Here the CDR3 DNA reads TGCGCCAGCAGCTTGGACGTAAACAATGAGCAGTTCTTC. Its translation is CASSLDVNNEQFF.

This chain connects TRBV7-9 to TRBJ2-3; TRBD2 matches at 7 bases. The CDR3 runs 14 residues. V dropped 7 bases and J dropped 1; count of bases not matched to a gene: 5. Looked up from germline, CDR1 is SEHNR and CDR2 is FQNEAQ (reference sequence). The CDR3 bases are TGTGCCAGCACCCTGGGGAGGGGCACAGATACGCAGTATTTT. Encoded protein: CASTLGRGTDTQYF.

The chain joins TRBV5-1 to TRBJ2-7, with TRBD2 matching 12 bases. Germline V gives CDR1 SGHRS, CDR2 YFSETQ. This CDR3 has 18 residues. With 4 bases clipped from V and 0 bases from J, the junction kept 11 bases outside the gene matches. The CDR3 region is CASSPRVTSGGLSYEQYF. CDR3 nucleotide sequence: TGCGCCAGCAGCCCGCGTGTGACTAGCGGGGGCCTCTCCTACGAGCAGTACTTC.

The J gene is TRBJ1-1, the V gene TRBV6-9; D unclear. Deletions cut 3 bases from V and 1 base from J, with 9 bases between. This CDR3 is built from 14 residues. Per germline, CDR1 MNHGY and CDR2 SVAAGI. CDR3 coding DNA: TGTGCCAGCAGTTACGAAACTGCGAACACTGAAGCTTTCTTT. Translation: CASSYETANTEAFF.

For the CDR3, the DNA is TGTGCCAGCAGCTTGGGCCCGACCCGCTATGGCTACACCTTC. Translated, it gives CASSLGPTRYGYTF. The V call is TRBV13, the J call TRBJ1-2; D remains ambiguous. CDR3 size: 14 residues. V was trimmed by 3 bases and J by 4 bases, leaving 12 bases between them. Per germline, CDR1 PRHDT and CDR2 FYEKMQ (reference sequence).

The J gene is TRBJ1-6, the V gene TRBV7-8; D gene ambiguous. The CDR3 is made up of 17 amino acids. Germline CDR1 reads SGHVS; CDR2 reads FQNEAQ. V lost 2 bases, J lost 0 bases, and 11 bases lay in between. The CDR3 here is CASSLSTGSSYNSPLHF. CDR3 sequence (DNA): TGTGCCAGCAGCTTATCAACGGGGAGCTCCTATAATTCACCCCTCCACTTT.

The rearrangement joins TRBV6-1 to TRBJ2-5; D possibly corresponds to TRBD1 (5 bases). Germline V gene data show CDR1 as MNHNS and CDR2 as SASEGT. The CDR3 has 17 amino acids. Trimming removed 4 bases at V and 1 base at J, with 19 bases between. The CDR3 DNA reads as TGTGCCAGCAGTGGAGCTGGATTGGGGCCCGCCCAAGAGACCCAGTACTTC. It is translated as CASSGAGLGPAQETQYF.

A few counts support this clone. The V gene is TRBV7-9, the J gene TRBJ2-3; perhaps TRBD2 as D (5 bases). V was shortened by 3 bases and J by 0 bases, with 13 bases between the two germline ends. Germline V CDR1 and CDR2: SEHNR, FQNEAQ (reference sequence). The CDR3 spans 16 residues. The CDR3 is CASSFGLPYSTDTQYF. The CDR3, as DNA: TGTGCCAGCAGCTTCGGACTTCCTTACAGCACAGATACGCAGTATTTT.

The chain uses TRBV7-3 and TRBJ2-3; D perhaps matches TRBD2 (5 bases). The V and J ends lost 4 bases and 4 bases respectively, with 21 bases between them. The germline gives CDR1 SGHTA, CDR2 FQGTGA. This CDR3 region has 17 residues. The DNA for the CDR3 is TGTGCCAGCAGCTCCCGGGTGGACTCGAGGACCTCAGATACGCAGTATTTT. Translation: CASSSRVDSRTSDTQYF.